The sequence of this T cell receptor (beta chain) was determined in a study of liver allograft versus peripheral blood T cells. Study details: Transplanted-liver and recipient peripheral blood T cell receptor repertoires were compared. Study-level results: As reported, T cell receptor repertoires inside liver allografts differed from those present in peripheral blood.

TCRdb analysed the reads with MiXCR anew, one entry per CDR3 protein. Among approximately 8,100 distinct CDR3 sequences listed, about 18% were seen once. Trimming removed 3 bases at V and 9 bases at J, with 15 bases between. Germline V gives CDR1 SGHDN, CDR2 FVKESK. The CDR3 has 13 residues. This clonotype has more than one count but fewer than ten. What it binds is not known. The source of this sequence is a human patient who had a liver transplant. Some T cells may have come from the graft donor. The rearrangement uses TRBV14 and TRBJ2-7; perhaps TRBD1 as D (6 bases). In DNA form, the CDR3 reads TGTGCCAGCAGCCAGAACCGACAGGCGGGGCAGTACTTC. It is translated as CASSQNRQAGQYF.